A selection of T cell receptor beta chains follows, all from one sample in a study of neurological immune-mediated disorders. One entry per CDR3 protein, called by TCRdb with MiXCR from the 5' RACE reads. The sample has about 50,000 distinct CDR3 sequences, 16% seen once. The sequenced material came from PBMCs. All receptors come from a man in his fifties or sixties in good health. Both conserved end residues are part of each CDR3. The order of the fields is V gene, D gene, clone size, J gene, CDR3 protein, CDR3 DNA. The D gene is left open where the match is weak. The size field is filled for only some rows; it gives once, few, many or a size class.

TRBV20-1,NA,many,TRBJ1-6,CSARDASLSSYNSPLHF,TGCAGTGCTAGAGATGCCTCCTTAAGCTCCTATAATTCACCCCTCCACTTT
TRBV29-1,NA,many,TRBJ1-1,CSVGAGVGGTEAFF,TGCAGCGTTGGTGCAGGGGTGGGGGGTACTGAAGCTTTCTTT
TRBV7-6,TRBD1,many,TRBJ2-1,CASSFNKQGENEQFF,TGTGCCAGCAGTTTTAACAAGCAGGGGGAGAATGAGCAGTTCTTC
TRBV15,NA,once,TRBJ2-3,CATSRGLGGDTQYF,TGTGCCACCAGCAGAGGACTTGGAGGGGATACGCAGTATTTT
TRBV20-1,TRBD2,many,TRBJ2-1,CSARSGSYNEQFF,TGCAGTGCCCGGAGCGGGAGTTACAATGAGCAGTTCTTC
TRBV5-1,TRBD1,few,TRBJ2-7,CASSWSVGQGASEQYF,TGCGCCAGCAGCTGGTCCGTGGGACAGGGGGCGAGCGAGCAGTACTTC
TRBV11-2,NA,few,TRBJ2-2,CASSFTGRANTGELFF,TGTGCCAGCAGTTTTACGGGAAGGGCGAACACCGGGGAGCTGTTTTTT
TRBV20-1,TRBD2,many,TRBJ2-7,CSARGVGLAGFEQYF,TGCAGTGCTAGAGGCGTGGGACTAGCGGGATTTGAGCAGTACTTC
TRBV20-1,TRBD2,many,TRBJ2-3,CSAPLVVAGGPDTQYF,TGCAGTGCTCCCCTTGTTGTAGCGGGAGGGCCGGATACGCAGTATTTT
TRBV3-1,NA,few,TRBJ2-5,CASSQDFLSVTGLQETQYF,TGTGCCAGCAGCCAAGATTTCCTTTCCGTTACGGGGCTACAAGAGACCCAGTACTTC
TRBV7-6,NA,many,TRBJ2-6,CASSFGSSGANVLTF,TGTGCCAGCAGCTTTGGGTCCTCTGGGGCCAACGTCCTGACTTTC
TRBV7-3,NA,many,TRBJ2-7,CASRAEPSSYEQYF,TGTGCCAGCCGAGCGGAGCCTAGCTCCTACGAGCAGTACTTC
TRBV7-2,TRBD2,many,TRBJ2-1,CASTRTISSGSRHEQFF,TGTGCCAGCACCCGGACCATCTCTAGCGGGAGCCGCCATGAGCAGTTCTTC
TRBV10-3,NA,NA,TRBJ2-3,CAISGELASTDTQYF,TGTGCCATCAGTGGGGAGTTAGCTAGCACAGATACGCAGTATTTT